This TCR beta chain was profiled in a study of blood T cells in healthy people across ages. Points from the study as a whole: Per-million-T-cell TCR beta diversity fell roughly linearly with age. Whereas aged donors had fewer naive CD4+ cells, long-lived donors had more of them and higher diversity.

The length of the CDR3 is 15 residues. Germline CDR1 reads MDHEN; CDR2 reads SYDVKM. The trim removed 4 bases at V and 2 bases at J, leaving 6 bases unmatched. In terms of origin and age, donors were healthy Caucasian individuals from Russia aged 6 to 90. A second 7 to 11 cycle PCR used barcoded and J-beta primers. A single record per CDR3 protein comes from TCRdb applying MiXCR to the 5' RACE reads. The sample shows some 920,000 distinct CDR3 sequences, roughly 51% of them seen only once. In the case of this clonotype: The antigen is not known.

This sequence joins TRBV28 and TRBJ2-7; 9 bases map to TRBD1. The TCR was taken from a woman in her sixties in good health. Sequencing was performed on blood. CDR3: CASSSRDRVPYEQYF. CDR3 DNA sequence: TGTGCCAGCAGTTCCCGGGACAGGGTCCCCTACGAGCAGTACTTC.